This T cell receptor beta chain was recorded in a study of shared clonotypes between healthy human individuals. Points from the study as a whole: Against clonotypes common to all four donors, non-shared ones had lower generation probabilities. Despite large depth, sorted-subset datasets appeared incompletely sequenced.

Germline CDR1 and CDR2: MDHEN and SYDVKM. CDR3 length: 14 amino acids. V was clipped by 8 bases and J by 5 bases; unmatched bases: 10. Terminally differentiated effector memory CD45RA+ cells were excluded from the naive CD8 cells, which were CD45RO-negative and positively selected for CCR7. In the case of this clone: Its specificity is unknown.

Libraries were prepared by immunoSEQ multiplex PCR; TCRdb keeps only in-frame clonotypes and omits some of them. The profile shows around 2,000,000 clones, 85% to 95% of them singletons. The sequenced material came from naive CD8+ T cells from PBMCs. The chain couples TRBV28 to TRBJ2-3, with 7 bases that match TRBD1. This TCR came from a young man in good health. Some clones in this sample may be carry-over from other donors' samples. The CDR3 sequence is CASGSGGSGDTQYF. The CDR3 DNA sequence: TGTGCCAGCGGCTCAGGGGGTTCAGGAGATACGCAGTATTTT.